These 15 T cell receptor beta chains came from one sample sequenced in a study of blood T cell repertoires in COVID-19. TCRdb's copy holds only in-frame clones and misses some; the assay was immunoSEQ multiplex PCR. This sample has a few hundred thousand clones; around 84% occur once, and the top ten carry 3.6%. Input material: peripheral blood. These receptors were obtained from a woman younger than 30 with acute or convalescent COVID-19.

The V call is TRBV11-2, the J call TRBJ2-7, with 8 bases fitting TRBD1. The germline gives CDR1 SGHAT, CDR2 FQNNGV. The length of the CDR3 is 15 residues. V lost 1 base, J lost 1 base, and 3 bases stayed unmatched. The chain's CDR3 is CASSLGDRSSYEQYF. For the CDR3, the DNA is TGTGCCAGCAGCTTAGGGGACAGGTCGTCCTACGAGCAGTACTTC.

The rearrangement links TRBV2 to TRBJ2-1, with TRBD2 matching 10 bases. V trimming: 1 base; J trimming: 7 bases; junction bases outside the gene matches: 4. Germline V gene data show CDR1 as SNHLY and CDR2 as FYNNEI. The CDR3 has 15 residues. The CDR3 region is CASSEDRAGGNEQFF. DNA of the CDR3: TGTGCCAGCAGTGAAGACAGAGCGGGAGGGAATGAGCAGTTCTTC. Using reference TRBV2 and TRBJ2-1 for the parts outside the CDR3, the full variable domain is EPEVTQTPSHQVTQMGQEVILRCVPISNHLYFYWYRQILGQKVEFLVSFYNNEISEKSEIFDDQFSVERPDGSNFTLKIRSTKLEDSAMYFCASSEDRAGGNEQFFGPGTRLTVL.

The V and J genes are TRBV28 and TRBJ1-1; D is unclear. CDR1 is MDHEN and CDR2 is SYDVKM in the germline V gene. The CDR3 spans 13 residues. V was shortened by 2 bases and J by 1 base, with 5 bases between the two germline ends. The CDR3 nucleotides read TGTGCCAGCAGTTTAACGGGGAACACTGAAGCTTTCTTT. Translation: CASSLTGNTEAFF.

The chain employs TRBV5-6 and TRBJ1-1; tentatively, D is TRBD1 (6 bases). In germline, CDR1 is SGHDT, CDR2 YYEEEE. Deletions cut 4 bases from V and 10 bases from J, with 17 bases between. CDR3 length: 13 residues. CDR3 protein: CASSEGHPGAAFF. The CDR3 DNA is TGTGCCAGCAGCGAGGGACACCCAGGGGCAGCTTTCTTT. The full variable domain, in which reference TRBV5-6 and TRBJ1-1 provide the parts outside the CDR3, is DAGVTQSPTHLIKTRGQQVTLRCSPKSGHDTVSWYQQALGQGPQFIFQYYEEEERQRGNFPDRFSGHQFPNYSSELNVNALLLGDSALYLCASSEGHPGAAFFGQGTRLTVV.

This clone was detected a few times. The chain employs TRBV2 and TRBJ1-5; 7 bases are shared with TRBD1. CDR3 length: 15 amino acids. Germline CDR1 is SNHLY and CDR2 is FYNNEI. V lost 6 bases to trimming and J lost 0 bases; unmatched junction nucleotides: 5. The CDR3 DNA reads TGTGCCAGCAGGCCTACAGGGGATAGCAATCAGCCCCAGCATTTT. It encodes CASRPTGDSNQPQHF.

The gene calls are TRBV11-2 and TRBJ1-2; TRBD1 is a possible D gene (5 bases). Germline V gene data show CDR1 as SGHAT and CDR2 as FQNNGV. This CDR3 contains 15 residues. Deletions cut 0 bases from V and 3 bases from J, with 11 bases between. The CDR3 sequence: CASSLDARVDYGYTF. The CDR3 DNA sequence: TGTGCCAGCAGCTTAGATGCCAGGGTCGACTATGGCTACACCTTC.

This chain uses TRBV28 with TRBJ2-2; D remains ambiguous. The CDR3 runs to 15 residues. The germline gives CDR1 MDHEN, CDR2 SYDVKM. V was trimmed by 2 bases and J by 1 base, leaving 8 bases between them. Here the CDR3 reads CASSLAQRNTGELFF. The CDR3 DNA reads as TGTGCCAGCAGTTTAGCCCAGCGGAACACCGGGGAGCTGTTTTTT.

The chain recombines TRBV7-3 with TRBJ2-7; 7 nucleotides agree with TRBD2. J lost 5 bases, V lost 0 bases, and 1 base had no gene match. Germline V lookup: CDR1 SGHTA, CDR2 FQGTGA. The CDR3 loop spans 13 amino acids. In DNA form, the CDR3 reads TGTGCCAGCAGCTTAACCCGGGGGGACGAGCAGTACTTC. Translated, it gives CASSLTRGDEQYF.

V is TRBV29-1 and J is TRBJ1-1; TRBD1 matches 7 bases. Germline CDR1 reads SQVTM; CDR2 reads ANQGSEA. The CDR3 is 11 residues long. V dropped 6 bases and J dropped 7; count of bases not matched to a gene: 5. This CDR3 is CSVGQRFEAFF. Written as DNA, the CDR3 is TGCAGCGTGGGACAGCGATTTGAAGCTTTCTTT.

V and J are TRBV5-4 and TRBJ2-7, with D possibly being TRBD1 (6 bases). CDR3 size: 15 residues. Trimming shortened V by 7 bases and J by 1 base, and 18 bases separated the two germline ends. Germline values: CDR1 SGHNT, CDR2 YYREEE (reference sequence). The CDR3 spells CASRPDWTESYEQYF. DNA for the CDR3: TGTGCCAGCCGCCCCGATTGGACAGAATCCTACGAGCAGTACTTC.

The V call is TRBV9, the J call TRBJ2-3; 8 bases match TRBD2. Looked up from germline, CDR1 is SGDLS and CDR2 is YYNGEE. V was pared by 0 bases and J by 3 bases, with 9 bases of the junction left unmatched. The CDR3 length is 17 residues. This chain's CDR3 is CASSVVGAGAGTDTQYF. The DNA for the CDR3 is TGTGCCAGCAGCGTAGTGGGAGCGGGAGCTGGGACAGATACGCAGTATTTT.

This clone occurred once. The genes are TRBV6-2 or TRBV6-3 and TRBJ2-1; D gene unclear. The germline V gene encodes CDR1 MNHEY and CDR2 SVGEGT. This CDR3 has 12 amino acids. Trimming shortened V by 4 bases and J by 9 bases, and 10 bases separated the two germline ends. The CDR3, as DNA: TGTGCCAGCAGTTCGAGGCTAGGTGAGCAGTTCTTC. Amino acids: CASSSRLGEQFF.

The rearrangement joins TRBV3-1 (or the pseudogene TRBV3-2) to TRBJ2-7; TRBD1 might be the D (5 bases). The germline V gene has CDR1 LGHDT and CDR2 YNNKEL (reference sequence). The CDR3 is 12 residues long. V was pared by 4 bases and J by 4 bases, with 8 bases between. CDR3 coding DNA: TGTGCCAGCAGCCTTACAGGATACGAGCAGTACTTC. It yields the protein CASSLTGYEQYF.

The CDR3 spells CASIRGSGNTIYF. In nucleotides, the CDR3 is TGTGCCAGTATCCGGGGTTCTGGAAACACCATATATTTT. The rearrangement uses TRBV19 and TRBJ1-3; D is ambiguous. Germline assignment: CDR1 LNHDA and CDR2 SQIVND (reference sequence). CDR3 size: 13 residues. The V gene lost 7 bases and the J gene lost 1 base, with 8 bases spanning the gap.

The chain uses TRBV2 and TRBJ2-5; 9 bases agree with TRBD2. CDR1 and CDR2 from the germline V gene are SNHLY and FYNNEI. Trimming removed 7 bases from V and 4 bases from J; junction bases left unmatched: 7. CDR3 length: 14 amino acids. The CDR3 protein is CASNRGGAPETQYF. CDR3 DNA: TGTGCCAGCAACCGCGGGGGGGCCCCAGAGACCCAGTACTTC. Full variable domain (remainder filled in from reference TRBV2 and TRBJ2-5): EPEVTQTPSHQVTQMGQEVILRCVPISNHLYFYWYRQILGQKVEFLVSFYNNEISEKSEIFDDQFSVERPDGSNFTLKIRSTKLEDSAMYFCASNRGGAPETQYFGPGTRLLVL.